The sequence of this T cell receptor (beta chain) was determined in a study of immune heterogeneity within non-small cell lung tumors. Study observations and caveats: T-cell clonality in a given local region correlated moderately yet significantly with the local tumor mutational burden (R 0.3 to 0.4). Each patient's tumor sites shared recurring identical dominant CDR3 beta clonotypes, and individual sites also carried their own high-frequency clones. Largely different high-frequency T-cell receptor beta clonotypes were found between individual patients.

It was with 32 V and 13 J primers that multiplex PCR amplified TCR beta CDR3. One entry per CDR3 protein, called by TCRdb with MiXCR from the multiplex PCR reads. The sample yields approximately 19,000 distinct CDR3 sequences, 28% seen once. The template for each sample was around 600 ng of genomic DNA, which had been extracted from bulk tumor tissue. Biopsies that were spaced far apart were taken, several per primary tumor, during surgery. The study enrolled patients with untreated, newly diagnosed non-small cell lung cancer who underwent curative surgery. About this clonotype itself: What it recognizes is unknown. A much larger clone lies a single base off, so this may be a read error.

The germline V gene encodes CDR1 KGHDR and CDR2 SFDVKD. The CDR3 contains 15 residues. The V gene lost 0 bases and the J gene lost 4 bases, with 9 bases spanning the gap. This TCR came from a man aged 40-50 years with non-small cell lung cancer. The chain has TRBV24-1 and TRBJ2-1, with D perhaps given as TRBD1 or TRBD2 (5 bases each). Sequencing used lung tumor tissue. In DNA, the CDR3 is TGTGCCACCAGTGATTTGAGTGGGGGTTACAATGAGCAGTTCTTC. Amino acids: CATSDLSGGYNEQFF.